The source of this TCR beta chain is a study of CD4 T cells in relation to SARS-CoV-2 and coronaviruses. As for the study in general: After less than eleven days of antigen culture, PBMC TCR beta CDR3s were sequenced. Shared crossreactive spike epitopes were mapped to their HLA restriction.

Of note for this clone: Its antigen is unidentified.

Study-wide results and caveats: This crossreactivity analysis covered spike protein alone, no other viral proteins. In approximately 71% of donors, memory CD4+ clonotypes crossrecognized SARS-CoV-2 and at least one common cold coronavirus spike.

Before the COVID-19 pandemic, during about 2010-2018, CD4+ T cells were taken from unexposed donors. Isolation of CD4+ T cells took place after about 9 days in culture. Germline V gives CDR1 ENHRY, CDR2 SYGVKD. V was pared by 2 bases and J by 5 bases, with 16 bases between. The CDR3 is 15 residues long. TCRdb keeps only in-frame clones here, not all; method: immunoSEQ multiplex PCR. This sample carries 25,000 or so clones, approximately 82% of them seen once, and the ten largest clones take 25% to 30%. The chain recombines TRBV10-3 with TRBJ2-7, with D perhaps matching TRBD1 (6 bases). The receptor was isolated from a human donor in good health. Specimen: CD4+ T cells from PBMCs, cultured in vitro. The CDR3 spells CAISEANRVRDEQYF. DNA for the CDR3: TGTGCCATCAGTGAGGCGAACAGGGTTAGGGACGAGCAGTACTTC.